This T cell receptor beta chain was documented in a study of patients and donors after allogeneic stem cell transplantation. TCRdb analysed the RT-PCR reads with MiXCR anew, one entry per CDR3 protein. The sample has some 150,000 distinct CDR3 sequences, roughly two fifths seen once. This clonotype has more than one count but fewer than ten. This TCR was sampled from a human donor who was either an allogeneic HSCT recipient or a stem cell or donor lymphocyte infusion donor (not recorded which). It is not recorded whose cells these are; they may come from a transplant donor. The sample was blood, either unsorted or a sorted T cell fraction (not recorded which).

CDR3 DNA sequence: TGCCGTACAGGGGTGGGTGGCTACACCTTC. As protein: CRTGVGGYTF. This chain links TRBV20-1 with TRBJ1-2, with 7 bases aligning to TRBD1. This CDR3 is built from 10 residues. The germline V gene has CDR1 DFQATT and CDR2 SNEGSKA (reference sequence).